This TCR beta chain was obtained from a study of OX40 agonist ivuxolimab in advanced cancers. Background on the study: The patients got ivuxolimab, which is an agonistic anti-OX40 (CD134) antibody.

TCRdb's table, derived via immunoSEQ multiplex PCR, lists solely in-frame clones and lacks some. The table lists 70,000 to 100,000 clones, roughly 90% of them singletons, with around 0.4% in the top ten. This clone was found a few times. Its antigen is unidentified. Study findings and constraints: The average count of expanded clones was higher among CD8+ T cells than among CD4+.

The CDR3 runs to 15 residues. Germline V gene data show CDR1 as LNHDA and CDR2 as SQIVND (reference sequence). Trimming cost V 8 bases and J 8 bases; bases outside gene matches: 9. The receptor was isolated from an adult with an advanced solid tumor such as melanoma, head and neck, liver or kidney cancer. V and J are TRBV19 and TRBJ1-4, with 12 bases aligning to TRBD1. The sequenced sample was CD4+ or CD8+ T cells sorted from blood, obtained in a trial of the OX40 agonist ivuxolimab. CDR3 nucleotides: TGTGCCAGTGGCACCGGGACAGGGGGCCGGGAAAAACTGTTTTTT. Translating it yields CASGTGTGGREKLFF.